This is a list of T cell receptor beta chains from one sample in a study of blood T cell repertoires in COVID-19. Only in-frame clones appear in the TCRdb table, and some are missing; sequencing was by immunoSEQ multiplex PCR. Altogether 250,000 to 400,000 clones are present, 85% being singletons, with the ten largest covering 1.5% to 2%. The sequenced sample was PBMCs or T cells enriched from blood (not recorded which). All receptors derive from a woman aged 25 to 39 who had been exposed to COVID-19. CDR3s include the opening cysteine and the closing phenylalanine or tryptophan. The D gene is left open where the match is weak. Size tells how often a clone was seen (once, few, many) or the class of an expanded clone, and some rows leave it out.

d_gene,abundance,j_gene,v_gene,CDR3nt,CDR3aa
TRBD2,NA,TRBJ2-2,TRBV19,TGTGCCAGTAGTCCCCCACTAGCGGGGGTGGACACCGGGGAGCTGTTTTTT,CASSPPLAGVDTGELFF
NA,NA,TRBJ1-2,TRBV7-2,TGTGCCAGCAGCTTATTACAGGGATTGGGCTATGGCTACACCTTC,CASSLLQGLGYGYTF
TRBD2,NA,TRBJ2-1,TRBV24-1,TGTGCCACCAGTGATTTGATGACTAGCCGTCATGAGCAGTTCTTC,CATSDLMTSRHEQFF
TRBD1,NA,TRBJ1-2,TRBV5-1,TGCGCCAGCAGCTCACAACCGGGACAGGGGTTTACTGGCTACACCTTC,CASSSQPGQGFTGYTF
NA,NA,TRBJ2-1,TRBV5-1,TGCGCCAGCAGCTTGAACTGGGCCGGTAGCTCCTACAATGAGCAGTTCTTC,CASSLNWAGSSYNEQFF
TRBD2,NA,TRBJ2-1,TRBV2,TGTGCCAGCAGCGGGGAGGGCACGAATGAGCAGTTCTTC,CASSGEGTNEQFF
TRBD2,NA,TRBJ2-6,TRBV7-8,TGTGCCAGCAGCTTAGTGGGGTTCCGCGGGGGACGTTCTGGGGCCAACGTCCTGACTTTC,CASSLVGFRGGRSGANVLTF
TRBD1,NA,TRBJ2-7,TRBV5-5,TGTGCCAGCAGACCGCCGGGACAGGGGCACTACGAGCAGTACTTC,CASRPPGQGHYEQYF
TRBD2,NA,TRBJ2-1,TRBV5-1,TGCGCCAGCAGCTTCGACCCGCCCGGACTAGCGGGGGTCTCCTACAATGAGCAGTTCTTC,CASSFDPPGLAGVSYNEQFF
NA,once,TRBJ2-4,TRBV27,TGTGCCAGCAGTTTAACGCGGGAAATAGGGAAAAACATTCAGTACTTC,CASSLTREIGKNIQYF
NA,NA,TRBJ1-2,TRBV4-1,TGCGCCAGCAGCCAAGTGGCGACGAGGTCTGGCTACACCTTC,CASSQVATRSGYTF
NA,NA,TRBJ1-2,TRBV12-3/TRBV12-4,TGTGCCAGCAGTTTCTCAGGCCTCTATGGCTACACCTTC,CASSFSGLYGYTF
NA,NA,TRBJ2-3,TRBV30,TGTGCCTGGAGCCAGCGTGCAGATACGCAGTATTTT,CAWSQRADTQYF
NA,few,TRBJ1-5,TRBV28,TGTGCCAGCAGTTTATCCGGGGGGAATCAGCCCCAGCATTTT,CASSLSGGNQPQHF
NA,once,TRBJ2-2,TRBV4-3,TGCGCCAGCAGCCAAGATCTCGCCTTGCACTCCGGGGAGCTGTTTTTT,CASSQDLALHSGELFF
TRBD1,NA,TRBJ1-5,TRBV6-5,TGTGCCAGCAGCTTACAGGGGAATCAGCCCCAGCATTTT,CASSLQGNQPQHF
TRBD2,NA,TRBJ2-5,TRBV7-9,TGTGCCAGCAGCTTTCTTCAGCGGGATGCCCAAGAGACCCAGTACTTC,CASSFLQRDAQETQYF
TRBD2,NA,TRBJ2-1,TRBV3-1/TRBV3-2,TGTGCCAGCAGCCAGACTAGCGGACAGACCTACAATGAGCAGTTCTTC,CASSQTSGQTYNEQFF
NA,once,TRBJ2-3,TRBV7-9,TGTGCCAGCAGCTTAGCGGCGGGGATCTCAGATACGCAGTATTTT,CASSLAAGISDTQYF
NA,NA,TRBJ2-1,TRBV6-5,TGTGCCAGCATGATACGGGGGTCGCAGTTCTTC,CASMIRGSQFF
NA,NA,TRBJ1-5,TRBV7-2,TGTGCCAGCAGCATGGGGACACTCGGATATCAGCCCCAGCATTTT,CASSMGTLGYQPQHF
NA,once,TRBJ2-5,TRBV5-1,TGCGCCAGCAGCTTGGGGGCCCCGGTAGAGACCCAGTACTTC,CASSLGAPVETQYF
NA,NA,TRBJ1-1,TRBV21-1,TGTGCCAGCAGCAAAGAAAGATCGGACACCCTGTTAACTGAAGCTTTCTTT,CASSKERSDTLLTEAFF
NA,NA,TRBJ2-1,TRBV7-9,TGTGCCAGCAGCGATGGACAGATAAGGAATGAGCAGTTCTTC,CASSDGQIRNEQFF
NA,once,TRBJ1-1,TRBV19,TGTGCCAGTAGTATAAGAACTCCGGGGAGGAACACTGAAGCTTTCTTT,CASSIRTPGRNTEAFF
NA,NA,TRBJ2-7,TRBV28,TGTGCCAGCAGTCTAACGCAGGGTTACTACGAGCAGTACTTC,CASSLTQGYYEQYF
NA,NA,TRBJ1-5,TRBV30,TGTGCCTGGAGTAAAGGGAGGCAGATTGATAGCAATCAGCCCCAGCATTTT,CAWSKGRQIDSNQPQHF
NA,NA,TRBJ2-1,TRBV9,TGTGCCAGCAGCGTAGGAGGGTCTACCTACAATGAGCAGTTCTTC,CASSVGGSTYNEQFF
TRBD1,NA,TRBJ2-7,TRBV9,TGTGCCAGCAGCGTAGAAGGGGGCTATTCCTACGAGCAGTACTTC,CASSVEGGYSYEQYF